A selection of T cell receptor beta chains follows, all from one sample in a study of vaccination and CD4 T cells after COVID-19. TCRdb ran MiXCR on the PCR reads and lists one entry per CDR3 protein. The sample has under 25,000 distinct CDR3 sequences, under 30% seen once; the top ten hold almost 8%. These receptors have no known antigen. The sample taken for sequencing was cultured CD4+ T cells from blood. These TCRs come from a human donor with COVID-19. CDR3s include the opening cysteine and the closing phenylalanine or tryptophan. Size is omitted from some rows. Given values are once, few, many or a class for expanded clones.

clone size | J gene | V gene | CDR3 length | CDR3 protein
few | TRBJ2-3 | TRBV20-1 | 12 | CSARGGTDTQYF
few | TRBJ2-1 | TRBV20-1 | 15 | CSARDPLTRYNEQFF
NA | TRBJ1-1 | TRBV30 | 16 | CAWSAGRSTLNTEAFF
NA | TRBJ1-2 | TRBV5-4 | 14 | CASSLALSNYGYTF
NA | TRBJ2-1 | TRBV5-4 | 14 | CASSLATAATEQFF
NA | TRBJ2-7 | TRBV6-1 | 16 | CASKSYAGTGSYEQYF
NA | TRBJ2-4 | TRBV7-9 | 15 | CASSLDRQAKNIQYF
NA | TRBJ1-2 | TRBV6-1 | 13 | CATTGRGTYGYTF
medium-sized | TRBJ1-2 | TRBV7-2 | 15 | CASSLLGSWVYGYTF
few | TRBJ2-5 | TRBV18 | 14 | CASSPGTSRETQYF
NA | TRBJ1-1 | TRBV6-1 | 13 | CASRRTVNTEAFF
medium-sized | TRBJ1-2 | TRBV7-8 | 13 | CASSFGTTYGYTF
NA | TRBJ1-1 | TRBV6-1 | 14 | CASSRGGRDTEAFF
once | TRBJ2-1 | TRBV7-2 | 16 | CASSQAHSGLSNEQFF
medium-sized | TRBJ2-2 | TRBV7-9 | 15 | CASSGLRVEAGELFF
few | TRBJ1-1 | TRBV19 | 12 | CASSQGPTEAFF
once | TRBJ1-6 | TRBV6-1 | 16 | CASSNGQAPYNSPLHF
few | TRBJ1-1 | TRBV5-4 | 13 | CASSRPADTEAFF
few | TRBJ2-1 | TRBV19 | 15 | CASSSGGAVINEQFF
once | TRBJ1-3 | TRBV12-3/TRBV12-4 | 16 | CASSNGGQLSGNTIYF
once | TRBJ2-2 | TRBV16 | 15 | CASSQQRGFTGELFF
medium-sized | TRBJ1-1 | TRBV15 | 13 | CATSRDWTDEAFF
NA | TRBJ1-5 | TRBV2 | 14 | CASSEGGGRQPQHF
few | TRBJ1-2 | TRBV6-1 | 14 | CASSERGPDYGYTF
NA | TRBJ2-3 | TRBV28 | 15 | CASSPPGLAGNTQYF
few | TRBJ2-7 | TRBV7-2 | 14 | CASSQRQGAGEQYF
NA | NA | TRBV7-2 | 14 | CASSSRVEPYEQYF
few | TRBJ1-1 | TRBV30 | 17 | CAWSAGHLNLMNTEAFF
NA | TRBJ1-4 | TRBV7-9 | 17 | CASSPLRRDKVNEKLFF
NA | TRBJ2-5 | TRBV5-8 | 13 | CASSLGGQGIQYF
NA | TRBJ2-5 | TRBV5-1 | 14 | CASSFTGIQETQYF
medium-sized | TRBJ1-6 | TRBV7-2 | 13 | CASSYPPASPLHF
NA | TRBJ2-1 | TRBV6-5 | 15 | CASSYNGGGSGEQFF
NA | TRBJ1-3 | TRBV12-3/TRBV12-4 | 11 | CASGSGNTIYF
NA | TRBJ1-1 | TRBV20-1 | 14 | CSARDRQANTEAFF
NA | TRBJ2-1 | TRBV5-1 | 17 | CASSGKLAVSSYNEQFF
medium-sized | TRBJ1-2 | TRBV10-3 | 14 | CAIRTDSPNYGYTF
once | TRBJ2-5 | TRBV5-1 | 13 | CASSLDSGETQYF
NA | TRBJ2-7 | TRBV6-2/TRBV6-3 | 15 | CASNSRAGDFYEQYF
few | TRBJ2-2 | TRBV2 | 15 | CASSSGTGNTGELFF
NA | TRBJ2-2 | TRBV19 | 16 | CASSISSGGPIRELFF
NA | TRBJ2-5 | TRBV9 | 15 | CASSVAGVTQETQYF
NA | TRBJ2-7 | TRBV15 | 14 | CATSRERGAYEQYF
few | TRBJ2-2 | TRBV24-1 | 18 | CATSRGGFGQGNTGELFF
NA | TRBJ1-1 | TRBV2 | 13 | CASNLKPHTEAFF
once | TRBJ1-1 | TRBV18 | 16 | CASSPKEQGSNTEAFF
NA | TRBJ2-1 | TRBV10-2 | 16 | CASSEFSGGVYNEQFF
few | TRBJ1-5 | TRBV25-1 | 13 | CASSLEGGKAQHF
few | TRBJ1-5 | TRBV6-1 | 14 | CASVSRTALLIQHF
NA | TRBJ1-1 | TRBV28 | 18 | CASKAGGGVVIMNTEAFF
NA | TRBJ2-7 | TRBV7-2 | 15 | CASSPSRGGPYEQYF
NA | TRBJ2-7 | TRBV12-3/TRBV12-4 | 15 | CASSFGGQGVYEQYF
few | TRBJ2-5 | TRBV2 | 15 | CASSEAVLAGETQYF
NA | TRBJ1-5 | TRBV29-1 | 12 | CSAQGGNQPQHF